Below, one T cell receptor (beta chain) is given with its context. What it recognizes is unknown. The record originates from a study of T cells in Graves' hyperthyroidism and ophthalmopathy. Study findings and constraints: In the analysis, a 13 V-J model separated ophthalmopathy from stable hyperthyroidism. Most clonotypes that expanded in the thyroid above 0.001 also showed up in blood.

Orbital computed tomography, thyroid ultrasound, serum thyroxine and TRAb, and clinical symptoms together informed the diagnoses. RNA transcripts served as the template for amplifying TCR beta CDR3 regions. The HTBI primer set served for first-round RT-PCR of the TCR CDR3. TCRdb reprocessed the multiplex PCR reads with MiXCR, giving one entry per CDR3 protein. The sample lists about 370,000 distinct CDR3 sequences, about 16% seen once, with about 21% in the top ten. This TCR was sampled from a woman aged 55-75 years with Graves' ophthalmopathy. Material for sequencing was blood.

The CDR3 sequence is CSVGGYQGQPQHF. As DNA, the CDR3 is TGCAGCGTTGGGGGCTACCAGGGGCAGCCCCAGCATTTT. The chain combines TRBV29-1 with TRBJ1-5; maybe TRBD1 (6 bases). Germline V gives CDR1 SQVTM, CDR2 ANQGSEA. The V gene lost 4 bases and the J gene lost 7 bases, with 14 bases spanning the gap. The CDR3 is 13 amino acids.